These 28 T cell receptor beta chains were all obtained from the same sample, sequenced in a study of blood T cell repertoires in COVID-19. TCRdb's table, derived via immunoSEQ multiplex PCR, lists solely in-frame clones and lacks some. Of roughly 50,000 clones detected, roughly nine tenths appear once; the ten largest clones hold 7.5% to 9.5%. The material sequenced was peripheral blood. Receptors originate from a middle-aged woman with active COVID-19.

The chain employs TRBV6-5 and TRBJ1-2; D unresolved. Germline V gene lookup returns CDR1 MNHEY and CDR2 SVGAGI. V gave up 7 bases and J gave up 2 bases, with 11 bases separating them. The CDR3 consists of 13 residues. The CDR3 DNA is TGTGCCAGCAAGGAGCAAATAAACTATGGCTACACCTTC. As protein: CASKEQINYGYTF.

The DNA of the CDR3 is TGTGCCAGCAGCTCTCGGACAGGGGACACTGAAGCTTTCTTT. Amino acid sequence: CASSSRTGDTEAFF. The genes are TRBV11-3 and TRBJ1-1; 9 bases are shared with TRBD1. The CDR3 has 14 amino acids. V was clipped by 4 bases and J by 3 bases; unmatched bases: 3. Germline lookup yields CDR1 SGHNT and CDR2 YENEEA.

The chain's CDR3 is CASSLRGAGGEKLFF. CDR3 nucleotide sequence: TGTGCCAGCAGCTTAAGAGGGGCTGGGGGCGAAAAACTGTTTTTT. The genes are TRBV7-9 and TRBJ1-4; TRBD1 might be the D (6 bases). There are 15 residues in the CDR3. Per germline, CDR1 SEHNR and CDR2 FQNEAQ (reference sequence). Trimming cost V 2 bases and J 8 bases, with 15 bases left between them.

The chain carries TRBV14 and TRBJ1-4; 9 nucleotides agree with TRBD1. The V gene's germline CDR1 is SGHDN and CDR2 FVKESK. This CDR3 comprises 13 residues. The J segment lost 10 bases and the V segment lost 4 bases, leaving 4 bases of the junction unmatched. DNA for the CDR3: TGTGCCAGCAGCCTCAAGACAGGGGGAAAACTGTTTTTT. This gives the protein CASSLKTGGKLFF. The full variable domain, in which reference TRBV14 and TRBJ1-4 provide the parts outside the CDR3, is EAGVTQFPSHSVIEKGQTVTLRCDPISGHDNLYWYRRVMGKEIKFLLHFVKESKQDESGMPNNRFLAERTGGTYSTLKVQPAELEDSGVYFCASSLKTGGKLFFGSGTQLSVL.

The chain is built from TRBV11-3 and TRBJ2-7, with 11 bases that match TRBD2. Trimming removed 3 bases from V and 2 bases from J; junction bases left unmatched: 6. The germline V gene encodes CDR1 SGHNT and CDR2 YENEEA. The CDR3 extends over 16 amino acids. CDR3 sequence reads: CASSFSLAGDTYEQYF. CDR3 coding DNA: TGTGCCAGCAGCTTCTCACTAGCGGGGGACACCTACGAGCAGTACTTC.

The J gene is TRBJ1-3, the V gene TRBV6-2 or TRBV6-3, with D possibly being TRBD1 (5 bases). V shed 2 bases and J shed 3 bases, with 11 bases lying between them. This CDR3 has 15 amino acids. Germline V lookup: CDR1 MNHEY, CDR2 SVGEGT. The CDR3 loop reads CASSYGGVIGNTIYF. The CDR3 DNA is TGTGCCAGCAGTTACGGAGGGGTGATTGGAAACACCATATATTTT.

The V call is TRBV19, the J call TRBJ1-4; the D gene is possibly TRBD1 (5 bases). Germline CDR1 reads LNHDA; CDR2 reads SQIVND (reference sequence). Trimming cost V 4 bases and J 8 bases, with 11 bases left between them. This CDR3 region has 13 residues. In nucleotides, the CDR3 is TGTGCCAGTAGTACTCAGGGTGGCGAAAAACTGTTTTTT. This gives the protein CASSTQGGEKLFF.

The rearrangement uses TRBV5-5 and TRBJ1-3; unclear D gene. CDR3 length: 15 residues. CDR1 is SGHKS and CDR2 is YYEKEE in the germline V gene (reference sequence). V lost 1 base to trimming and J lost 0 bases, with 8 bases between them. In DNA, the CDR3 is TGTGCCAGCAGCTTGTTGGCGGCCTCTGGAAACACCATATATTTT. It encodes CASSLLAASGNTIYF. The full variable domain, its missing parts supplied by reference TRBV5-5 and TRBJ1-3, is DAGVTQSPTHLIKTRGQQVTLRCSPISGHKSVSWYQQVLGQGPQFIFQYYEKEERGRGNFPDRFSARQFPNYSSELNVNALLLGDSALYLCASSLLAASGNTIYFGEGSWLTVV.

V gene TRBV7-2 combines with J gene TRBJ2-5; 7 bases agree with TRBD2. V was clipped by 5 bases and J by 5 bases; unmatched bases: 8. Germline-derived CDR1 and CDR2 are SGHTA and FQGNSA. The CDR3 is 14 residues long. This chain's CDR3 is CASSPTSAPETQYF. CDR3 DNA sequence: TGTGCCAGCAGCCCCACTAGCGCTCCGGAGACCCAGTACTTC.

The chain employs TRBV7-3 and TRBJ1-2; TRBD1 matches at 8 bases. The CDR3 has 13 residues. CDR1 is SGHTA, CDR2 FQGTGA, per germline. Trimming at V came to 5 bases and at J to 8 bases, leaving 7 bases not matched to a gene. The CDR3 DNA reads as TGTGCCAGCAGCGCTAGACAGGGGACCGGCTACACCTTC. This sequence encodes CASSARQGTGYTF.

This clone was detected only once. V and J are TRBV5-6 and TRBJ1-6; the D gene is possibly TRBD1 (6 bases). This CDR3 has 16 residues. Germline CDR1 and CDR2: SGHDT and YYEEEE. Trimming pared 4 bases from V and 6 bases from J, leaving 17 bases between. In DNA form, the CDR3 reads TGTGCCAGCAGCCCGTTAGTGACAGGACTTAATTCACCCCTCCACTTT. Translated: CASSPLVTGLNSPLHF.

This rearrangement joins TRBV4-2 to TRBJ2-5; TRBD1 might be the D (6 bases). The V end lost 0 bases, the J end lost 13 bases, and 21 bases lay between the germline ends. Per the germline V gene, CDR1 is LGHNA and CDR2 is YNFKEQ. This CDR3 has 15 residues. CDR3 residues: CASSQEQGQQKSLYF. The CDR3 nucleotides read TGTGCCAGCAGCCAAGAACAGGGACAACAAAAGTCATTGTACTTC.

The rearrangement uses TRBV3-1 (or the pseudogene TRBV3-2) and TRBJ1-2; TRBD1 matches at 7 bases. J was trimmed by 5 bases and V by 0 bases; bases with no gene match: 9. The CDR3 runs 16 residues. Germline values: CDR1 LGHDT, CDR2 YNNKEL (reference sequence). The CDR3 DNA is TGTGCCAGCAGCCAAGAAAGCCTACAGGGGAATTATGGCTACACCTTC. It specifies CASSQESLQGNYGYTF.

On this clone: Different DNA sequences within this sample yield the same CDR3. The rearrangement links TRBV4-1 to TRBJ1-1, with a tentative D call TRBD1 (6 bases). From germline, CDR1 is MGHRA and CDR2 YSYEKL. Trimming pared 0 bases from V and 4 bases from J, leaving 15 bases between. The CDR3 contains 16 residues. The CDR3: CASSQDLGRGTTEAFF. CDR3 DNA: TGCGCCAGCAGCCAAGATCTCGGCAGGGGTACCACTGAAGCTTTCTTT.

This chain links TRBV21-1 with TRBJ2-5; TRBD1 was called by the table and not checked on the DNA. TRBV21-1 is assigned pseudogene status. This CDR3 is built from 15 residues. The CDR3 here is CASSKADRGPETQYF. CDR3 DNA: TGTGCCAGCAGCAAAGCCGACAGGGGGCCCGAGACCCAGTACTTC.

The chain links TRBV5-6 to TRBJ1-2; D is undetermined. The length of the CDR3 is 12 residues. V shed 1 base and J shed 4 bases, with 5 bases lying between them. From germline, CDR1 is SGHDT and CDR2 YYEEEE. This chain's CDR3 is CASSLNSYGYTF. In DNA, the CDR3 is TGTGCCAGCAGCTTGAACAGCTATGGCTACACCTTC.

The chain is built from TRBV5-3 and TRBJ2-5; 7 nucleotides agree with TRBD2. TRBV5-3 falls under the ORF class, with uncertain function. CDR3 length: 15 amino acids. The V and J ends lost 0 bases and 2 bases, in that order; junction bases with no gene match: 4. CDR3 region: CARSLAGTTQETQYF. The CDR3 DNA reads TGTGCCAGAAGCTTGGCAGGGACTACGCAAGAGACCCAGTACTTC.

This clone has only a few counts. The DNA is omitted, as the CDR3 cannot be located on it reliably, and the CDR3 follows TCRdb's listing. The chain carries TRBV5-4 and TRBJ2-1; no DNA check was done on the table's D call, TRBD2. Ends included, the CDR3 has 16 residues. Germline CDR1 is SGHNT and CDR2 is YYREEE (reference sequence). CDR3 loop: CASSSSGGDSYNEQFF.

The CDR3 DNA follows: TGTGCCAGCAGCTTAGATAGCGGGGCCCCAGATACGCAGTATTTT. Amino acid sequence: CASSLDSGAPDTQYF. The rearrangement links TRBV7-2 to TRBJ2-3; 8 bases match TRBD2. The CDR3 is made up of 15 amino acids. Trimming removed 1 base from V and 4 bases from J; junction bases left unmatched: 4. Germline V CDR1 and CDR2: SGHTA, FQGNSA.

Regarding this clone: Different DNA sequences within this sample yield the same CDR3. V gene TRBV11-3 combines with J gene TRBJ2-3; 10 bases match TRBD1. Looked up from germline, CDR1 is SGHNT and CDR2 is YENEEA. The ends lost 5 bases at V and 2 bases at J; junction bases unmatched: 4. The CDR3 length is 15 residues. Here the CDR3 DNA reads TGTGCCAGCAGCCCAAGACAGGGGGCCACAGATACGCAGTATTTT. Translation gives CASSPRQGATDTQYF.

J is TRBJ2-7 and V is TRBV9, with TRBD2 matching over 9 bases. This CDR3 is 15 amino acids long. Germline V gene data show CDR1 as SGDLS and CDR2 as YYNGEE. V shed 0 bases, J shed 6 bases, and the junction held 7 bases outside the gene matches. The CDR3 region has the DNA TGTGCCAGCAGCGTAGGAGGGCGGGGGGGCCTCGAGCAGTACTTC. Its translation is CASSVGGRGGLEQYF.

V usage is TRBV7-3 and J usage is TRBJ2-7; 10 bases fit TRBD1. The CDR3 loop spans 15 amino acids. The germline gives CDR1 SGHTA, CDR2 FQGTGA. The V gene end was trimmed by 3 bases and the J gene end by 3 bases; junction bases not matched to a gene: 5. This chain's CDR3 is CASSFPGTGDYEQYF. CDR3 in DNA: TGTGCCAGCAGCTTTCCCGGGACAGGGGACTACGAGCAGTACTTC. Full variable domain (remainder filled in from reference TRBV7-3 and TRBJ2-7): GAGVSQTPSNKVTEKGKYVELRCDPISGHTALYWYRQSLGQGPEFLIYFQGTGAADDSGLPNDRFFAVRPEGSVSTLKIQRTERGDSAVYLCASSFPGTGDYEQYFGPGTRLTVT.

The chain has TRBV4-1 and TRBJ2-7; D ambiguous. The CDR3 is 15 residues long. The V end lost 0 bases, the J end lost 3 bases, and 12 bases lay between the germline ends. Per the germline V gene, CDR1 is MGHRA and CDR2 is YSYEKL. This CDR3 reads CASSQETPRYYEQYF. CDR3 in DNA: TGCGCCAGCAGCCAAGAAACCCCCAGGTACTACGAGCAGTACTTC.

This sequence joins TRBV19 and TRBJ1-3; D gene ambiguous. Germline-derived CDR1 and CDR2 are LNHDA and SQIVND (reference sequence). The ends were cut back, 8 bases at V and 0 bases at J, with 8 bases in the middle. This CDR3 is 13 amino acids long. The chain's CDR3 is CASSKSSGNTIYF. CDR3 DNA sequence: TGTGCCAGTTCGAAGAGCTCTGGAAACACCATATATTTT.

The rearrangement uses TRBV19 and TRBJ2-3, with 9 nucleotides matching TRBD2. The CDR3 loop spans 15 amino acids. With 3 bases clipped from V and 5 bases from J, the junction kept 6 bases outside the gene matches. Germline assignment: CDR1 LNHDA and CDR2 SQIVND (reference sequence). The CDR3 DNA sequence: TGTGCCAGTAGTATCTTGCGGGGGGGCCGAGATACGCAGTATTTT. This gives the protein CASSILRGGRDTQYF.

The chain recombines TRBV6-5 with TRBJ2-2; D unresolved. The CDR3 is 15 residues long. Germline CDR1 is MNHEY and CDR2 is SVGAGI. The V and J ends lost 6 bases and 1 base respectively, with 12 bases between them. The CDR3 nucleotides read TGTGCCAGCAGGGATCCCTCGGGGAACACCGGGGAGCTGTTTTTT. The encoded protein is CASRDPSGNTGELFF.

The chain has TRBV19 and TRBJ2-4; D perhaps matches TRBD1 (5 bases). In germline, CDR1 is LNHDA, CDR2 SQIVND (reference sequence). The CDR3 contains 15 residues. V was cut by 3 bases and J by 8 bases, with 17 bases left in between. This chain's CDR3 is CASSIDPAGSDIQYF. In DNA, the CDR3 is TGTGCCAGTAGTATCGACCCGGCAGGGTCGGACATTCAGTACTTC.

V gene TRBV13 combines with J gene TRBJ1-2; TRBD1 matches at 7 bases. CDR1 is PRHDT and CDR2 is FYEKMQ in the germline V gene (reference sequence). CDR3 length equals 16 residues. Trimming removed 0 bases from V and 3 bases from J; junction bases left unmatched: 7. Here the CDR3 reads CASSLGDRQYYYGYTF. Here the CDR3 DNA reads TGTGCCAGCAGCTTAGGGGACAGGCAATACTACTATGGCTACACCTTC.